The present entry profiles one T cell receptor (beta chain) with its context. Its target is not known. One end of the junction varies from germline; a read error may be responsible. The authors sequenced patients whose flow cytometry had shown CD8+CD57+ cell expansion. The enrolled patients all had severe acquired aplastic anemia. These data originate in a study of CD8+CD57+ T cells in acquired aplastic anemia. Study-level information: Sorted CD4+ and CD8+ cells yielded DNA averaging around 3 ug. Study-wide results and caveats: Over 25 CD8+ CDR3 sequences occurred in both the patients and the controls.

CDR3 and TCR beta VDJ profiling relied on a genomic DNA template. Using its own MiXCR run on the reads, TCRdb lists one record per CDR3 protein. This sample has 200,000 to 250,000 distinct CDR3 sequences, with approximately 65% found just once. The CDR3 runs to 12 residues. Germline-derived CDR1 and CDR2 are SNHLY and FYNNEI. The chain links TRBV2 to TRBJ2-1; D gene unclear. This receptor was taken from a human donor with aplastic anemia. The sample consisted of sorted CD4+, CD8+, or CD8+CD57+ T cells (not recorded which) from PBMCs. CDR3 sequence reads: CASSEAAARSDF. For the CDR3, the DNA is TGTGCCAGCAGTGAAGCGGCAGCCCGGTCGGACTTC.